These T cell receptor beta chains were read from a single sample in a study of technical replicates of blood from a few donors. TCRdb's copy holds only in-frame clones and misses some; the assay was immunoSEQ multiplex PCR. Of 85,000 to 100,000 clones listed, 95% were seen once; the top ten hold approximately 0.26%. Sequencing input: T cells isolated from PBMCs. The receptor set was obtained from a human donor in good health. Each CDR3 is given with its conserved first and last residue. Each record gives: CDR3 protein, CDR3 DNA, V gene, D gene, J gene, clone size. D genes are given only for firm matches. Some rows mark clone size as missing; the rest say once, few, many or name a class of expanded clone.

CDR3 protein: CASSTPTGLGPDYEQYF; CDR3 DNA: TGTGCCAGTAGTACTCCTACGGGACTAGGACCCGACTACGAGCAGTACTTC; V gene: TRBV19; D gene: TRBD2; J gene: TRBJ2-7; clone size: .
CDR3 protein: CASTLAGGPNEQFF; CDR3 DNA: TGCGCCAGCACCTTAGCGGGGGGGCCCAATGAGCAGTTCTTC; V gene: TRBV10-2; D gene: TRBD2; J gene: TRBJ2-1; clone size: .
CDR3 protein: CASSLELAGPFF; CDR3 DNA: TGTGCCAGCAGCTTAGAACTAGCGGGACCGTTCTTC; V gene: TRBV7-9; D gene: TRBD2; J gene: TRBJ2-1; clone size: .
CDR3 protein: CASSLGPSGAYEQYF; CDR3 DNA: TGTGCTAGCAGCTTGGGTCCTAGCGGGGCCTACGAGCAGTACTTC; V gene: TRBV7-7; D gene: TRBD2; J gene: TRBJ2-7; clone size: .
CDR3 protein: CASSLRQRPPLHF; CDR3 DNA: TGTGCCAGCAGCTTACGACAGAGGCCACCCCTCCACTTT; V gene: TRBV7-2; D gene: .; J gene: TRBJ1-6; clone size: once
CDR3 protein: CASSYSSDGTGEFF; CDR3 DNA: TGTGCCAGCAGTTATTCCTCGGACGGGACAGGGGAGTTCTTC; V gene: TRBV6-5; D gene: TRBD1; J gene: TRBJ2-1; clone size: .
CDR3 protein: CASTFSGRIGDTQYF; CDR3 DNA: TGCGCCAGCACCTTTAGCGGGAGAATAGGTGATACGCAGTATTTT; V gene: TRBV5-1; D gene: TRBD2; J gene: TRBJ2-3; clone size: .
CDR3 protein: CASSGFGQGLKNIQYF; CDR3 DNA: TGTGCCAGTAGTGGATTCGGACAGGGCCTTAAAAACATTCAGTACTTC; V gene: TRBV19; D gene: TRBD1; J gene: TRBJ2-4; clone size: .
CDR3 protein: CASSWQGAGRSEQYF; CDR3 DNA: TGCGCCAGCAGCTGGCAGGGGGCAGGGCGCTCCGAGCAGTACTTC; V gene: TRBV5-1; D gene: TRBD1; J gene: TRBJ2-7; clone size: .
CDR3 protein: CASSLETGPTEAFF; CDR3 DNA: TGTGCCAGCAGCTTAGAGACAGGGCCCACTGAAGCTTTCTTT; V gene: TRBV7-9; D gene: TRBD1; J gene: TRBJ1-1; clone size: .
CDR3 protein: CASSRGGFSYNEQFF; CDR3 DNA: TGTGCCAGCAGCCGGGGGGGGTTCTCCTACAATGAGCAGTTCTTC; V gene: TRBV11-3; D gene: TRBD2; J gene: TRBJ2-1; clone size: .